Following are 12 T cell receptor beta chains from one sample sequenced in a study of cytomegalovirus exposure and HLA in healthy donors. The PCR used 60 Vbeta and 13 Jbeta primers. Here immunoSEQ multiplex PCR was the method, and the copy in TCRdb shows in-frame clones only, minus some. The sample lists 200,000 to 250,000 clones; 75% were seen once. The sample consisted of PBMCs. Source of these receptors: a woman aged 25-40 years in good health and CMV-seronegative.

The chain has TRBV4-2 and TRBJ2-5; 11 bases fit TRBD2. Gene TRBJ2-7 matches the end of the DNA better, so the J call may be wrong. CDR1 is LGHNA, CDR2 YNFKEQ, per germline. The CDR3 runs 16 residues. Here the CDR3 DNA reads TGTGCCAGCAGCCAAGAATTTAGCGGGGGGGCCAACGAGCAGTACTTC. Translated: CASSQEFSGGANEQYF.

This sequence joins TRBV5-1 and TRBJ2-7; 9 nucleotides match TRBD2. This CDR3 is 13 amino acids long. V shed 0 bases and J 13 bases; nucleotides not matched to a gene: 8. Looked up from germline, CDR1 is SGHRS and CDR2 is YFSETQ. The CDR3 sequence: CASSLEGTSGPYF. The DNA for the CDR3 is TGCGCCAGCAGCTTGGAAGGTACTAGCGGGCCTTACTTC.

This rearrangement joins TRBV5-6 to TRBJ2-7; D uncertain. The CDR3 has 15 residues. The V gene lost 4 bases and the J gene lost 2 bases, with 16 bases spanning the gap. CDR1 SGHDT and CDR2 YYEEEE come from the germline V gene. The CDR3 loop is CASSPDPDSTYEQYF. CDR3 coding DNA: TGTGCCAGCAGCCCAGACCCTGATAGCACCTACGAGCAGTACTTC.

V is TRBV29-1 and J is TRBJ2-7, with D tentatively TRBD2 (6 bases). This CDR3 has 15 amino acids. Trimming took off 7 bases at V and 3 bases at J, with 22 bases between the two ends. CDR1 is SQVTM, CDR2 ANQGSEA, per germline. The CDR3 DNA sequence: TGCAGCGCCAAAACGCCGGGAGACTTAGGCTACGAGCAGTACTTC. It is translated as CSAKTPGDLGYEQYF.

J is TRBJ1-1 and V is TRBV2, with TRBD1 matching 7 bases. This CDR3 is built from 16 residues. V lost 4 bases and J lost 3; bases outside the gene matches: 11. Per the germline V gene, CDR1 is SNHLY and CDR2 is FYNNEI. The CDR3 bases are TGTGCCAGCAGTGCTGAGACAGGGTCCCCATACACTGAAGCTTTCTTT. This codes for CASSAETGSPYTEAFF.

The chain uses TRBV5-1 and TRBJ2-3, with 14 positions matching TRBD2. V shed 4 bases and J 4 bases; nucleotides not matched to a gene: 8. Per germline, CDR1 SGHRS and CDR2 YFSETQ. This CDR3 spans 17 amino acids. In DNA, the CDR3 is TGCGCCAGCAGCCAGAGGGGACTAGCGGGAGCCCCAGATACGCAGTATTTT. Amino acids: CASSQRGLAGAPDTQYF.

The chain couples TRBV2 to TRBJ1-2, with TRBD1 matching over 8 bases. Germline V CDR1 and CDR2: SNHLY, FYNNEI. Germline trimming cut 6 bases from V and 7 bases from J; bases unmatched to any gene: 16. The CDR3 contains 16 residues. In DNA form, the CDR3 reads TGTGCCAGCAGCCTCCAGGGGGCTGCAGGCCCTATTGGCTACACCTTC. Its protein product is CASSLQGAAGPIGYTF.

The rearrangement joins TRBV6-4 to TRBJ2-1; tentative D call: TRBD1 (5 bases). The CDR3 runs 15 residues. The germline V and J ends were trimmed by 3 bases and 2 bases, with 11 bases remaining between them. Germline assignment: CDR1 MRHNA and CDR2 SNTAGT. The CDR3 sequence is CASSDGAEPYNEQFF. In DNA form, the CDR3 reads TGTGCCAGCAGTGATGGGGCCGAGCCCTACAATGAGCAGTTCTTC.

V gene TRBV5-1 combines with J gene TRBJ1-3; no clear D gene. Trimming took off 0 bases at V and 4 bases at J, with 8 bases between the two ends. CDR1 and CDR2 from the germline V gene are SGHRS and YFSETQ. There are 14 residues in the CDR3. Written as DNA, the CDR3 is TGCGCCAGCAGCTTGGGGCGGGCCGGAAACACCATATATTTT. As protein: CASSLGRAGNTIYF.

V and J are TRBV9 and TRBJ1-1, with D uncertain. V lost 4 bases to trimming and J lost 1 base, with 8 bases between them. CDR1 SGDLS and CDR2 YYNGEE come from the germline V gene. There are 13 residues in the CDR3. CDR3 bases: TGTGCCAGCAGCACCCGACAGAACACTGAAGCTTTCTTT. Translated, it gives CASSTRQNTEAFF.

This clone was seen only a few times. This chain joins TRBV10-3 and TRBJ2-2; 11 nucleotides match TRBD1. CDR1 and CDR2 from the germline V gene are ENHRY and SYGVKD. V shed 6 bases and J 7 bases; nucleotides not matched to a gene: 7. This CDR3 spans 15 amino acids. The CDR3 DNA follows: TGTGCCATCAGGACCGGGACAGGGGGGAACGGGGAGCTGTTTTTT. It translates to CAIRTGTGGNGELFF.

This clone was seen a few times. The CDR3 sequence: CASSYEEGMNTEAFF. CDR3 nucleotide sequence: TGTGCCAGCAGTTACGAGGAAGGAATGAACACTGAAGCTTTCTTT. The V and J genes are TRBV6-6 and TRBJ1-1; D gene ambiguous. Trimming shortened V by 2 bases and J by 0 bases, and 10 bases separated the two germline ends. CDR3 length: 15 amino acids. CDR1 and CDR2 from the germline V gene are MNHNY and SVGAGI (reference sequence).